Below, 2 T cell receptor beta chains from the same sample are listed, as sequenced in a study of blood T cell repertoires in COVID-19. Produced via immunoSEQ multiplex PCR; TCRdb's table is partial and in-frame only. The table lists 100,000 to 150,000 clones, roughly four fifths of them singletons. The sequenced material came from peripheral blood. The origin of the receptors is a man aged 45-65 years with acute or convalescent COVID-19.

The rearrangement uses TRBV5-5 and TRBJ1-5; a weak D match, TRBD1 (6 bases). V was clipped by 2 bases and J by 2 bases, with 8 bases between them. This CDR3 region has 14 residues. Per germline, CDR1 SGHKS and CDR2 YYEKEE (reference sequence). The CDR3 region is CASSFGQRNQPQHF. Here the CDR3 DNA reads TGTGCCAGCAGCTTCGGACAGCGCAATCAGCCCCAGCATTTT. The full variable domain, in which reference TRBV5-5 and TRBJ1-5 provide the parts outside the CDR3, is DAGVTQSPTHLIKTRGQQVTLRCSPISGHKSVSWYQQVLGQGPQFIFQYYEKEERGRGNFPDRFSARQFPNYSSELNVNALLLGDSALYLCASSFGQRNQPQHFGDGTRLSIL.

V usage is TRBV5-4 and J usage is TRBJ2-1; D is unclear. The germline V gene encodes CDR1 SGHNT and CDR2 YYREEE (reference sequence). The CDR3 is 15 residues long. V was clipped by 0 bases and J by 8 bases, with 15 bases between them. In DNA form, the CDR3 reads TGTGCCAGCAGCTTGGAACAGAGTGCAAATGATGAGCAGTTCTTC. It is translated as CASSLEQSANDEQFF.